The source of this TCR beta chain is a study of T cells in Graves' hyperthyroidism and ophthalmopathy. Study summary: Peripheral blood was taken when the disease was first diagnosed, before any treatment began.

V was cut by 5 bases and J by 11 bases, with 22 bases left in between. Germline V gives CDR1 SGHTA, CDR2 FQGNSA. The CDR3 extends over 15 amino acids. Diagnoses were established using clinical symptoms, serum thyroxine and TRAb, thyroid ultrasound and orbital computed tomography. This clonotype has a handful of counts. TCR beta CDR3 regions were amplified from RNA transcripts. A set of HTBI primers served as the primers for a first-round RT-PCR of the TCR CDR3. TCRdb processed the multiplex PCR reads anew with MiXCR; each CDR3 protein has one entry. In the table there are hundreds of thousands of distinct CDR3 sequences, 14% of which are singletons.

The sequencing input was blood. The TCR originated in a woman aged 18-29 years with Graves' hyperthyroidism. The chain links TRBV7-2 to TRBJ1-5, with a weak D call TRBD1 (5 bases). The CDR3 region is CASSPGGDAFWTQHF. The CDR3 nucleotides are TGTGCCAGCAGCCCAGGAGGGGACGCGTTTTGGACCCAGCATTTT.